What follows are 21 T cell receptor beta chains derived from one specimen sequenced in a study of OX40 agonist ivuxolimab in advanced cancers. TCRdb's table, derived via immunoSEQ multiplex PCR, lists solely in-frame clones and lacks some. The sample shows 70,000 to 80,000 clones, approximately 89% of them seen only once. The material sequenced was CD4+ or CD8+ T cells sorted from blood, taken in a trial of the OX40 agonist ivuxolimab. The receptor set was obtained from an adult with an advanced solid tumor such as melanoma, head and neck, liver or kidney cancer.

The J gene is TRBJ2-7, the V gene TRBV5-1, with 12 bases identical to TRBD1. This CDR3 region has 15 residues. The germline gives CDR1 SGHRS, CDR2 YFSETQ. Trimming at V came to 0 bases and at J to 5 bases, leaving 3 bases not matched to a gene. The CDR3 protein is CASSLVGTGGDEQYF. The DNA for the CDR3 is TGCGCCAGCAGCTTGGTGGGGACAGGGGGCGACGAGCAGTACTTC.

The CDR3 is CASSLSREQFF. The CDR3 nucleotides are TGTGCCAGCAGTTTAAGCCGAGAGCAGTTCTTC. The chain links TRBV28 to TRBJ2-1, with D hard to call. The germline V gene encodes CDR1 MDHEN and CDR2 SYDVKM. This CDR3 has 11 residues. V gave up 2 bases and J gave up 10 bases, with 6 bases separating them.

The chain recombines TRBV6-5 with TRBJ2-7; 9 bases agree with TRBD1. Trimming cost V 0 bases and J 2 bases; bases outside gene matches: 5. Germline-derived CDR1 and CDR2 are MNHEY and SVGAGI. The CDR3 consists of 16 residues. The CDR3 DNA is TGTGCCAGCAGTTACTCTATGGGGACAGGGACCTACGAGCAGTACTTC. Its protein product is CASSYSMGTGTYEQYF.

The chain joins TRBV10-1 to TRBJ2-4, with a possible D match to TRBD1 (5 bases). The V and J ends lost 2 bases and 9 bases respectively, with 14 bases between them. Germline V gene sequence: CDR1 WNHNN, CDR2 SYGVQD (reference sequence). The CDR3 has 14 amino acids. CDR3 nucleotides: TGCGCCAGCAGTGAGGCCCAGGGCATAGGCATTCAGTACTTC. Encoded protein: CASSEAQGIGIQYF.

J is TRBJ2-1 and V is TRBV5-4; D not certain. Trimming pared 4 bases from V and 0 bases from J, leaving 11 bases between. From germline, CDR1 is SGHNT and CDR2 YYREEE (reference sequence). This CDR3 region has 15 residues. The CDR3 loop reads CASSIDAYSYNEQFF. As DNA, the CDR3 is TGTGCCAGCAGCATTGACGCCTACTCCTACAATGAGCAGTTCTTC.

The V call is TRBV27, the J call TRBJ2-3, with TRBD2 matching over 8 bases. The ends lost 5 bases at V and 2 bases at J; junction bases unmatched: 9. Germline CDR1 reads MNHEY; CDR2 reads SMNVEV (reference sequence). This CDR3 region has 16 residues. This CDR3 reads CASSPFGSGATDTQYF. CDR3 sequence (DNA): TGTGCCAGCAGTCCCTTCGGTAGCGGGGCCACAGATACGCAGTATTTT.

This chain uses TRBV9 with TRBJ1-1; tentatively, D is TRBD1 (5 bases). Germline CDR1 SGDLS, CDR2 YYNGEE. The CDR3 is 14 residues long. V was shortened by 0 bases and J by 4 bases, with 10 bases between the two germline ends. The chain's CDR3 is CASSVAARATEAFF. The CDR3 DNA reads as TGTGCCAGCAGCGTAGCTGCCAGGGCCACTGAAGCTTTCTTT.

CDR3 nucleotides: TGTGCCAGCAGCCCCACACAGGGGTACGGGAACATTCAGTACTTC. Translation: CASSPTQGYGNIQYF. V usage is TRBV11-2 and J usage is TRBJ2-4; 7 nucleotides align to TRBD1. Trimming took 5 bases from V and 7 from J; bases not matched to a gene: 11. The CDR3 consists of 15 residues. CDR1 and CDR2 from the germline V gene are SGHAT and FQNNGV.

The rearrangement uses TRBV19 and TRBJ1-1; the D is unclear. Trimming shortened V by 8 bases and J by 1 base, and 17 bases separated the two germline ends. Germline V gene sequence: CDR1 LNHDA, CDR2 SQIVND (reference sequence). This CDR3 has 15 amino acids. Here the CDR3 reads CASQAGGFKNTEAFF. CDR3 DNA: TGTGCCAGTCAAGCAGGCGGCTTTAAGAACACTGAAGCTTTCTTT.

The CDR3 DNA sequence: TGTGCCAGCAGCTCTTACAGGGGGCAGACCGGGGAGCTGTTTTTT. The encoded protein is CASSSYRGQTGELFF. V is TRBV11-2 and J is TRBJ2-2; 9 bases line up with TRBD1. The V gene's germline CDR1 is SGHAT and CDR2 FQNNGV. The CDR3 consists of 15 residues. V lost 4 bases, J lost 5 bases, and 5 bases stayed unmatched. The full variable domain, its missing parts supplied by reference TRBV11-2 and TRBJ2-2, is EAGVAQSPRYKIIEKRQSVAFWCNPISGHATLYWYQQILGQGPKLLIQFQNNGVVDDSQLPKDRFSAERLKGVDSTLKIQPAKLEDSAVYLCASSSYRGQTGELFFGEGSRLTVL.

J is TRBJ2-4 and V is TRBV7-2; either TRBD1 or TRBD2 may supply D (7 bases each). The CDR3 has 14 residues. The germline gives CDR1 SGHTA, CDR2 FQGNSA. Between the trimmed V and J ends, which lost 8 bases and 7 bases, there was a span of 18 bases. The CDR3 loop reads CASHVGQGGNIQYF. CDR3 nucleotides: TGTGCCAGCCACGTGGGCCAGGGGGGGAACATTCAGTACTTC.

The V gene is TRBV6-5, the J gene TRBJ2-2, with 9 bases identical to TRBD1. Trimming cost V 10 bases and J 4 bases; bases outside gene matches: 10. The CDR3 extends over 15 amino acids. The V gene's germline CDR1 is MNHEY and CDR2 SVGAGI. The DNA for the CDR3 is TGTGCCACAGAATCACAGGGGGCAGGCACCGGGGAGCTGTTTTTT. Translated, it gives CATESQGAGTGELFF.

This sequence joins TRBV28 and TRBJ2-1; the match to TRBD2 covers 9 bases. The CDR3 has 20 amino acids. V shed 5 bases and J 5 bases; nucleotides not matched to a gene: 22. The germline CDR1 and CDR2 sequences are MDHEN and SYDVKM. In DNA form, the CDR3 reads TGTGCCAGCAGTAGAGGGGGAATGAGACGAAATAGCGGGAGTAACAATGAGCAGTTCTTC. Residues: CASSRGGMRRNSGSNNEQFF.

This clone was picked up one time. The chain combines TRBV5-1 with TRBJ2-2; 9 bases are a match to TRBD1. Germline CDR1 and CDR2: SGHRS and YFSETQ. V trimming: 0 bases; J trimming: 3 bases; junction bases outside the gene matches: 3. The CDR3 has 16 amino acids. The CDR3 DNA sequence: TGCGCCAGCAGCTTGGGGGACAGGGAGGACACCGGGGAGCTGTTTTTT. This translates into CASSLGDREDTGELFF.

This chain links TRBV18 with TRBJ2-1, with TRBD2 identical over 10 bases. Germline CDR1 is KGHSH and CDR2 is LQKENI. V dropped 1 base and J dropped 6; count of bases not matched to a gene: 3. The CDR3 consists of 15 residues. The CDR3 DNA sequence: TGTGCCAGCTCACCACAAGAGCGGGAGGGCAATGAGCAGTTCTTC. Its protein product is CASSPQEREGNEQFF.

This sequence joins TRBV7-2 and TRBJ1-2; D is uncertain. Germline CDR1 and CDR2: SGHTA and FQGNSA. V lost 0 bases to trimming and J lost 6 bases, with 14 bases between them. The CDR3 is 15 residues long. CDR3 in amino acids: CASSLADASRHGYTF. The DNA of the CDR3 is TGTGCCAGCAGCTTAGCGGACGCGTCGAGGCATGGCTACACCTTC.

The rearrangement joins TRBV19 to TRBJ1-2; D is unresolved. V lost 1 base and J lost 0, with 9 bases in between. Germline values: CDR1 LNHDA, CDR2 SQIVND (reference sequence). The CDR3 consists of 15 residues. CDR3 residues: CASSIGRAANYGYTF. CDR3 sequence (DNA): TGTGCCAGTAGTATAGGACGGGCCGCTAACTATGGCTACACCTTC.

J is TRBJ1-6 and V is TRBV6-5; D gene unclear. The CDR3 loop spans 15 amino acids. Germline V gene lookup returns CDR1 MNHEY and CDR2 SVGAGI. V lost 0 bases to trimming and J lost 9 bases, with 12 bases between them. CDR3 nucleotide sequence: TGTGCCAGCAGTTACTCGACCGCTAGGTTTTCACCCCTCCACTTT. It encodes CASSYSTARFSPLHF.

This chain joins TRBV2 and TRBJ1-1; D gene unclear. Germline V gives CDR1 SNHLY, CDR2 FYNNEI. The CDR3 is made up of 13 amino acids. Trimming pared 4 bases from V and 1 base from J, leaving 7 bases between. CDR3 sequence reads: CASSALGNTEAFF. In DNA, the CDR3 is TGTGCCAGCAGTGCCTTGGGGAACACTGAAGCTTTCTTT.

V and J are TRBV10-3 and TRBJ2-4, with D hard to call. There are 13 residues in the CDR3. The germline CDR1 and CDR2 sequences are ENHRY and SYGVKD. Deletions cut 3 bases from V and 0 bases from J, with 3 bases between. The chain's CDR3 is CAISEQAKNIQYF. DNA for the CDR3: TGTGCCATCAGTGAACAAGCCAAAAACATTCAGTACTTC.

The CDR3 here is CAWSVGGGNTEAFF. The CDR3 DNA sequence: TGTGCCTGGAGTGTCGGGGGAGGGAACACTGAAGCTTTCTTT. The V and J genes are TRBV30 and TRBJ1-1; D perhaps matches TRBD1 (5 bases). The V gene lost 0 bases and the J gene lost 1 base, with 9 bases spanning the gap. This CDR3 has 14 residues. Germline V gene data show CDR1 as GTSNPN and CDR2 as SVGIG (reference sequence).